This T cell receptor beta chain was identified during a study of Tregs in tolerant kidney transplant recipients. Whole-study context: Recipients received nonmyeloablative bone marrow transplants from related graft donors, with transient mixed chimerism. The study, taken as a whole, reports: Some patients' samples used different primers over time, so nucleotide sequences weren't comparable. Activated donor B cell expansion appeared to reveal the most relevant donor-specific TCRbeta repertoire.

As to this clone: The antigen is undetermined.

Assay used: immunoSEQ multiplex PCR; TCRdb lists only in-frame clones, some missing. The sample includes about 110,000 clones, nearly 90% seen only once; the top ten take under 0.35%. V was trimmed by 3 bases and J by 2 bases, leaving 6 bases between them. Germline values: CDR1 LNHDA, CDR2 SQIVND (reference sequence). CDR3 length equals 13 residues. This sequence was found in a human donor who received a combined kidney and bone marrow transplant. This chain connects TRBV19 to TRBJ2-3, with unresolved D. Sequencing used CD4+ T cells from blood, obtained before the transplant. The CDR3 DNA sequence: TGTGCCAGTAGTATGGGCCTCACAGATACGCAGTATTTT. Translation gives CASSMGLTDTQYF.